This T cell receptor (beta chain) emerged from a study of CD8 T cells in ankylosing spondylitis. Study-level results: The study identified a TCR beta motif of roughly eight highly homologous variants that appeared characteristic of ankylosing spondylitis blood. Reportedly, disease-linked clones are significantly enriched in ankylosing spondylitis patients' matched synovial fluid.

The CDR3 spans 14 residues. V shed 1 base and J shed 6 bases, with 11 bases lying between them. Germline CDR1 reads SGHNT; CDR2 reads YENEEA. TCRdb re-derived calls from the 5' RACE reads in MiXCR, one entry per CDR3 protein. In the table there are about 390,000 distinct CDR3 sequences, under 25% of which are singletons. Concerning this clonotype: Its antigen is unknown.

The receptor comes from a male donor with ankylosing spondylitis. The specimen was blood, either unsorted or a sorted T cell fraction (not recorded which). The genes are TRBV11-3 and TRBJ2-3; a possible D gene is TRBD2 (5 bases). The CDR3 here is CASSLGGSHDTQYF. The CDR3 nucleotides read TGTGCCAGCAGCTTAGGTGGGAGTCACGATACGCAGTATTTT.